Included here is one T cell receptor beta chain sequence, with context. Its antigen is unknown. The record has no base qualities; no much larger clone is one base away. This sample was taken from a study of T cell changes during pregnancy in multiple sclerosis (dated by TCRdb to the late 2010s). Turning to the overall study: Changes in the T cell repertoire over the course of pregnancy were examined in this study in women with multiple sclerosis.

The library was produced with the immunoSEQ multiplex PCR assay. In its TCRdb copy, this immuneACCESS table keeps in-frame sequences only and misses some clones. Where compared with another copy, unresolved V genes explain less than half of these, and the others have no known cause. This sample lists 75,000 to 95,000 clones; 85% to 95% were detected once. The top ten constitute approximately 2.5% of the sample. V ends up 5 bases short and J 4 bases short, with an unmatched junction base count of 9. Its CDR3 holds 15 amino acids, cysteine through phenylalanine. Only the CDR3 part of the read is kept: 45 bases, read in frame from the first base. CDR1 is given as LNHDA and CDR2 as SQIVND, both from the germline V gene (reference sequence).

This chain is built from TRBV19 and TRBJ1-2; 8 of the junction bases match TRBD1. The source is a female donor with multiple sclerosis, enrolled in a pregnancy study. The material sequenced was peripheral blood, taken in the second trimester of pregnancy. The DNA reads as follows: TGTGCCAGTAGTGGGTCAGGGGGCCAATCCTATGGCTACACCTTC. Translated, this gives CASSGSGGQSYGYTF.